The rows below give T cell receptor beta chains drawn from one sample of a study of cytomegalovirus exposure and HLA in healthy donors. Clones were read by immunoSEQ multiplex PCR, and TCRdb kept only the in-frame ones, dropping some. This sample carries 250,000 to 300,000 clones, almost 85% of them seen once, and the ten largest clones take 2% to 2.5%. The sample consisted of PBMCs. The source is a woman aged 40-49 years in good health and CMV-seropositive. CDR3s include the opening cysteine and the closing phenylalanine or tryptophan. The D gene is left open where the match is weak. Clone size is stated in some rows and not others, as once, few, many or a class when expanded.

TRBV5-5,-,TRBJ1-5,-,CASSLGATAGYSNQPQHF,TGTGCCAGCAGCTTGGGGGCCACAGCGGGCTATAGCAATCAGCCCCAGCATTTT
TRBV5-6,TRBD2,TRBJ2-5,-,CASSLGLAQETQYF,TGTGCCAGCAGCCTGGGACTAGCCCAAGAGACCCAGTACTTC
TRBV5-6,TRBD1,TRBJ1-2,-,CASSLAGQGEDHGYTF,TGTGCCAGCAGCTTGGCTGGGCAGGGGGAAGACCATGGCTACACCTTC
TRBV9,-,TRBJ2-7,-,CASSVTSSDDEQYF,TGTGCCAGCAGCGTAACTAGTTCTGATGACGAGCAGTACTTC
TRBV29-1,TRBD1,TRBJ1-6,-,CSVRQGRNSPLHF,TGCAGCGTCCGACAGGGGCGAAATTCACCCCTCCACTTT
TRBV11-2,TRBD2,TRBJ2-1,-,CASSPPRLAELREQFF,TGTGCCAGCAGCCCCCCGAGACTAGCGGAGCTTCGTGAGCAGTTCTTC
TRBV27,TRBD1,TRBJ1-6,-,CASSPLFGTGDNSPLHF,TGTGCCAGCAGTCCCCTTTTCGGGACAGGGGATAATTCACCCCTCCACTTT
TRBV27,-,TRBJ1-3,-,CASSYSGTSGNTIYF,TGTGCCAGCAGTTATAGCGGGACTTCAGGAAACACCATATATTTT
TRBV27,-,TRBJ1-1,once,CASSPKQGSTEAFF,TGTGCCAGCAGTCCGAAACAGGGTTCAACTGAAGCTTTCTTT
TRBV29-1,-,TRBJ1-4,-,CSGLNEKLFF,TGCAGCGGACTTAATGAAAAACTGTTTTTT
TRBV5-4,TRBD1,TRBJ1-2,-,CASSSRQGVDYGYTF,TGTGCCAGCAGCTCCAGACAGGGGGTCGACTATGGCTACACCTTC
TRBV12-5,TRBD2,TRBJ2-1,-,CASGPSGSPTYNEQFF,TGTGCTAGTGGCCCTAGCGGGAGCCCAACCTACAATGAGCAGTTCTTC
TRBV29-1,-,TRBJ1-1,-,CSVARVQESEAFF,TGCAGCGTTGCTCGCGTCCAGGAAAGTGAAGCTTTCTTT
TRBV5-5,-,TRBJ2-7,few,CASSLANYEQYF,TGTGCCAGCAGCTTGGCCAACTACGAGCAGTACTTC
TRBV29-1,TRBD2,TRBJ2-1,-,CSVGVGGVYNEQFF,TGCAGCGTTGGAGTGGGAGGGGTCTACAATGAGCAGTTCTTC
TRBV28,-,TRBJ2-7,-,CASRRGGTSYEQYF,TGTGCCAGCAGGAGGGGGGGAACGAGCTACGAGCAGTACTTC
TRBV5-1,TRBD2,TRBJ2-2,-,CASSLNAGGPDANTGELFF,TGCGCCAGCAGCTTAAATGCGGGAGGTCCCGACGCGAACACCGGGGAGCTGTTTTTT
TRBV9,TRBD2,TRBJ2-1,-,CASSVSGGLYNEQFF,TGTGCCAGCAGCGTTAGCGGGGGACTCTACAATGAGCAGTTCTTC
TRBV30,TRBD2,TRBJ2-7,once,CAWSATLTSGTYEQYF,TGTGCCTGGAGTGCGACCCTGACTAGCGGGACCTACGAGCAGTACTTC
TRBV5-1,TRBD2,TRBJ2-3,once,CASSLDGLAPDTQYF,TGCGCCAGCAGCTTGGACGGACTAGCGCCAGATACGCAGTATTTT
TRBV5-6,TRBD2,TRBJ2-7,-,CASSSPGLADYEQYF,TGTGCCAGCAGCTCCCCGGGACTAGCAGACTACGAGCAGTACTTC
TRBV27,TRBD1,TRBJ1-2,few,CASSLSLTGYGYTF,TGTGCCAGCAGTTTATCGCTGACAGGGTATGGCTACACCTTC
TRBV10-3,-,TRBJ2-3,-,CAISTPSDYPTDTQYF,TGTGCCATCAGTACCCCTAGCGATTACCCCACAGATACGCAGTATTTT
TRBV7-2,-,TRBJ1-1,few,CASSLAQNTEAFF,TGTGCCAGCAGCTTAGCCCAGAACACTGAAGCTTTCTTT
TRBV6-5,TRBD2,TRBJ2-7,-,CASRLAGENEQYF,TGTGCCAGCAGACTAGCGGGAGAAAATGAGCAGTACTTC
TRBV18,-,TRBJ2-5,-,CASSPPSQGWGTQYF,TGTGCCAGCTCACCACCGAGCCAGGGATGGGGGACCCAGTACTTC
TRBV7-8,-,TRBJ1-5,few,CASSLFQGPNQPQHF,TGTGCCAGCAGCTTATTTCAGGGTCCCAATCAGCCCCAGCATTTT
TRBV28,-,TRBJ2-7,-,CASSPSDSLSEYEQYF,TGTGCCAGCAGCCCGTCCGACAGCCTGTCGGAGTACGAGCAGTACTTC
TRBV19,-,TRBJ2-1,-,CASSIGTGSYNEQFF,TGTGCCAGTAGTATAGGGACCGGGAGCTACAATGAGCAGTTCTTC
TRBV7-2,-,TRBJ1-3,-,CASSSFSGNTIYF,TGTGCCAGCAGTTCCTTCTCTGGAAACACCATATATTTT
TRBV13,-,TRBJ2-7,-,CASSFRAYEQYF,TGTGCCAGCAGCTTCCGGGCCTACGAGCAGTACTTC
TRBV5-5,-,TRBJ2-1,-,CASSEDLSYNEQFF,TGTGCCAGCAGCGAGGACTTATCCTACAATGAGCAGTTCTTC
TRBV18,TRBD1,TRBJ1-1,once,CASSPQATGGKGNSEAFF,TGTGCCAGCTCACCACAGGCGACAGGGGGAAAGGGGAACTCTGAAGCTTTCTTT
TRBV13,TRBD1,TRBJ1-1,-,CASSGPDRGGTEAFF,TGTGCCAGCAGCGGCCCCGACAGGGGTGGGACTGAAGCTTTCTTT
TRBV6-1,TRBD2,TRBJ2-1,-,CASSASGMYNEQFF,TGTGCCAGCAGCGCTAGCGGGATGTACAATGAGCAGTTCTTC
TRBV30,-,TRBJ1-3,once,CAWDTGLGGNTIYF,TGTGCCTGGGACACAGGGTTGGGAGGAAACACCATATATTTT
TRBV6-5,TRBD2,TRBJ2-7,-,CASSASGRVYEQYF,TGTGCCAGCAGTGCTAGCGGGAGGGTCTACGAGCAGTACTTC
TRBV7-2,TRBD2,TRBJ2-7,once,CASSRTSAASEQYF,TGTGCCAGCAGCCGGACTAGCGCAGCCAGCGAGCAGTACTTC
TRBV28,TRBD1,TRBJ1-5,-,CASSDQGAPSNQPQHF,TGTGCCAGCAGTGACCAGGGGGCCCCTAGCAATCAGCCCCAGCATTTT
TRBV6-1,-,TRBJ1-1,-,CASSAPGGRKNTEAFF,TGTGCCAGCAGTGCCCCGGGGGGGAGGAAGAACACTGAAGCTTTCTTT
TRBV14,TRBD2,TRBJ2-3,-,CASSQDFGTKADTQYF,TGTGCCAGCAGCCAAGATTTTGGGACTAAAGCAGATACGCAGTATTTT
TRBV7-2,-,TRBJ2-7,once,CASSADYEQYF,TGTGCCAGCAGCGCGGACTACGAGCAGTACTTC
TRBV5-1,TRBD1,TRBJ1-2,-,CASSLVGDSNSGYTF,TGCGCCAGCAGCTTGGTTGGGGACAGTAACTCTGGCTACACCTTC
TRBV28,TRBD2,TRBJ2-1,-,CASSRLGIGGLAGGSSYNEQFF,TGTGCCAGCAGTCGTTTGGGGATCGGAGGACTAGCGGGAGGGAGCTCCTACAATGAGCAGTTCTTC
TRBV14,TRBD2,TRBJ2-4,-,CASSQVEREGRSKNIQYF,TGTGCCAGCAGCCAAGTGGAGCGGGAGGGCCGTTCCAAAAACATTCAGTACTTC
TRBV13,TRBD1,TRBJ2-5,-,CASSVRGQGQETQYF,TGTGCCAGCAGCGTGAGGGGACAGGGCCAGGAGACCCAGTACTTC
TRBV19,-,TRBJ2-4,-,CASSIGGGVGNIQYF,TGTGCCAGTAGTATAGGAGGGGGAGTCGGAAACATTCAGTACTTC
TRBV5-1,-,TRBJ2-1,-,CASRTGDRPPNEQFF,TGCGCCAGCAGGACGGGAGACCGCCCCCCCAATGAGCAGTTCTTC
TRBV27,-,TRBJ2-3,-,CASSILSGGPHTDTQYF,TGTGCCAGCAGTATCCTTTCGGGGGGCCCCCACACAGATACGCAGTATTTT
TRBV2,-,TRBJ1-1,-,CASSVGSMNTEAFF,TGTGCCAGCAGTGTAGGGAGTATGAACACTGAAGCTTTCTTT
TRBV28,TRBD1,TRBJ1-6,-,CASSTPGGAGNSPLHF,TGTGCCAGCAGTACCCCAGGGGGCGCGGGCAATTCACCCCTCCACTTT
TRBV27,TRBD2,TRBJ2-7,-,CASSMLAGNLVVEQYF,TGTGCCAGCTCAATGCTAGCGGGTAATTTGGTCGTGGAGCAGTACTTC
TRBV7-6,-,TRBJ1-3,-,CASSLDNTITNTIYF,TGTGCCAGCAGCTTAGACAACACGATAACAAACACCATATATTTT
TRBV28,-,TRBJ2-2,-,CASSPGHRTGELFF,TGTGCCAGCAGTCCGGGACACCGAACCGGGGAGCTGTTTTTT
TRBV7-3,-,TRBJ2-3,-,CASRLNDRGTDTQYF,TGTGCCAGCAGGTTAAACGACAGAGGCACAGATACGCAGTATTTT
TRBV4-3,TRBD1,TRBJ1-2,-,CASSPGTGVGYTF,TGCGCCAGCAGCCCCGGGACAGGGGTTGGCTACACCTTC
TRBV4-3,-,TRBJ1-5,-,CASSQGHLYSNQPQHF,TGCGCCAGCAGCCAAGGGCATCTGTATAGCAATCAGCCCCAGCATTTT